The rows below give T cell receptor beta chains drawn from one sample of a study of blood T cell repertoires in COVID-19. Clones were sequenced by immunoSEQ multiplex PCR, and TCRdb holds only the in-frame ones, with some missing. The table shows some 280,000 clones, with roughly nine tenths occurring only once. Source material: peripheral blood. These receptors were collected from a woman aged 40 to 50 who had recovered from COVID-19. Both conserved end residues are part of each CDR3. D genes are given only for firm matches. The size entry is marked missing in some rows and otherwise reads once, few, many or a size class.

D	J	size	V	CDR3	DNA
TRBD1	TRBJ2-7	-	TRBV25-1	CASSEPDRDSYEQYF	TGTGCCAGCAGTGAACCGGACAGGGACTCCTACGAGCAGTACTTC
-	TRBJ2-7	-	TRBV18	CASSPTMEVDEQYF	TGTGCCAGCTCACCGACTATGGAGGTGGACGAGCAGTACTTC
TRBD1	TRBJ2-3	-	TRBV5-1	CASSVGQGDTDTQYF	TGCGCCAGCAGCGTGGGACAGGGAGACACAGATACGCAGTATTTT
TRBD1	TRBJ2-7	once	TRBV5-4	CASSRGTGISYEQYF	TGTGCCAGCAGCAGGGGGACAGGTATTTCCTACGAGCAGTACTTC
TRBD2	TRBJ2-3	-	TRBV5-4	CASSSRPGLAGDRTDTQYF	TGTGCCAGCAGCTCCCGCCCGGGACTAGCGGGCGATCGCACAGATACGCAGTATTTT
TRBD1	TRBJ2-7	-	TRBV30	CAWSLGQGFYEQYF	TGTGCCTGGAGTTTGGGACAGGGTTTCTACGAGCAGTACTTC
-	TRBJ1-3	-	TRBV5-6	CASSADSEDDSGNTIYF	TGTGCCAGCAGCGCAGACAGTGAGGATGACTCTGGAAACACCATATATTTT
-	TRBJ2-3	-	TRBV19	CASGDGGIGTDTQYF	TGTGCCAGTGGAGACGGGGGAATAGGGACAGATACGCAGTATTTT
-	TRBJ1-6	-	TRBV4-1	CASSQEQEGGYSPLHF	TGCGCCAGCAGCCAAGAGCAGGAAGGAGGATATTCACCCCTCCACTTT
TRBD2	TRBJ2-1	-	TRBV28	CASSSPASGRANEQFF	TGTGCCAGCAGTTCCCCGGCTAGCGGGAGGGCCAATGAGCAGTTCTTC
-	TRBJ1-6	-	TRBV11-2	CASRPGHRENSPLHF	TGTGCCAGCAGACCAGGGCACAGGGAAAATTCACCCCTCCACTTT
-	TRBJ2-2	-	TRBV29-1	CSGFSDSNTGELFF	TGCAGCGGCTTCTCGGACAGTAACACCGGGGAGCTGTTTTTT
-	TRBJ2-7	once	TRBV9	CASSVEYDSSYEQYF	TGTGCCAGCAGCGTAGAGTACGACAGCTCCTACGAGCAGTACTTC
TRBD2	TRBJ2-7	-	TRBV5-1	CASSLGGLAGDEQYF	TGCGCCAGCAGCTTGGGAGGCCTAGCGGGAGACGAGCAGTACTTC
TRBD2	TRBJ2-5	-	TRBV28	CASRYSGGRETQYF	TGTGCCAGCAGATATTCGGGAGGGCGAGAGACCCAGTACTTC
TRBD1	TRBJ1-2	-	TRBV29-1	CSVEDRINYGYTF	TGCAGCGTTGAGGACAGGATTAACTATGGCTACACCTTC
-	TRBJ2-7	-	TRBV27	CASRDSDSYEQYF	TGTGCCAGCAGAGACAGCGACTCCTACGAGCAGTACTTC
TRBD2	TRBJ2-1	-	TRBV4-2	CASSQDRSGNYNEQFF	TGTGCCAGCAGCCAAGATAGGAGCGGGAACTACAATGAGCAGTTCTTC
TRBD2	TRBJ2-7	-	TRBV6-1	CASSEARRLAGAHEQYF	TGTGCCAGCAGTGAAGCGCGTCGGCTAGCGGGAGCCCACGAGCAGTACTTC
TRBD1	TRBJ2-3	-	TRBV4-1	CASSQDEQGGTDTQYF	TGCGCCAGCAGCCAAGATGAACAGGGGGGCACAGATACGCAGTATTTT
-	TRBJ1-5	-	TRBV19	CASSIGENQPQHF	TGTGCCAGTAGTATAGGCGAAAATCAGCCCCAGCATTTT
TRBD1	TRBJ1-2	-	TRBV5-6	CASSRGQGGGYTF	TGTGCCAGCAGTCGAGGACAGGGGGGCGGCTACACCTTC
-	TRBJ2-1	-	TRBV12-3/TRBV12-4	CASSLGQTDEQFF	TGTGCCAGCAGTTTAGGCCAAACGGATGAGCAGTTCTTC
TRBD2	TRBJ2-2	-	TRBV9	CASSQRGGGPGELFF	TGTGCCAGCAGCCAACGGGGGGGAGGGCCCGGGGAGCTGTTTTTT
TRBD1	TRBJ2-4	-	TRBV30	CAWSVDRVPEAKNIQYF	TGTGCCTGGAGTGTCGACAGGGTCCCAGAAGCCAAAAACATTCAGTACTTC
-	TRBJ1-5	-	TRBV19	CASSIRESNQPQHF	TGTGCCAGTAGTATTAGGGAGAGCAATCAGCCCCAGCATTTT